This TCR beta chain originates from a study of cytomegalovirus exposure and HLA in healthy donors. General study points: According to the study, 150 to 200 TCR beta chains were cytomegalovirus-associated. In a later analysis, HLA-associated beta chains showed higher expansion and lower generation probabilities than comparable chains. Later on, a genetic analysis was performed. It linked a missense variant in DCLRE1C with V- and J-gene trimming of TCR beta.

A multiplex PCR was run with 60 Vbeta primers and 13 Jbeta primers. Profiling relied on immunoSEQ multiplex PCR, and the TCRdb table lists in-frame clones only, not all of them. Of roughly 190,000 clones in the sample, about 80% were seen once. This CDR3 has 14 residues. V lost 8 bases to trimming and J lost 6 bases; unmatched junction nucleotides: 9. Germline-derived CDR1 and CDR2 are SNHLY and FYNNEI. With respect to this clone: Its antigen is as yet unknown.

This TCR was sampled from a woman aged 40-49 years in good health and CMV-seronegative. V usage is TRBV2 and J usage is TRBJ2-1, with 8 bases that match TRBD2. The source material was PBMCs. The CDR3 DNA sequence: TGTGCCAGCGGGAGACGGGAGGGCCGCAATGAGCAGTTCTTC. Protein product: CASGRREGRNEQFF.